This passage covers 22 T cell receptor beta chains from one sample sequenced in a study of blood T cell repertoires in COVID-19. Generated by immunoSEQ multiplex PCR, the TCRdb table keeps only in-frame clones and is missing some. The table has nearly 110,000 clones, approximately 81% seen once; the top ten hold roughly 4.6%. Material for sequencing was peripheral blood. Receptors originate from a human donor in a cohort sampled during active COVID-19.

The V call is TRBV21-1, the J call TRBJ2-7; no DNA check was done on the table's D call, TRBD1. TRBV21-1 is assigned pseudogene status. CDR3 length: 18 residues. This chain's CDR3 is CASSKPLGTNRSSYEQYV. CDR3 nucleotides: TGTGCCAGCAGCAAACCGCTTGGAACAAACAGGAGCTCCTACGAGCAGTACGTC.

This sequence joins TRBV6-5 and TRBJ1-4; D not certain. Per the germline V gene, CDR1 is MNHEY and CDR2 is SVGAGI. The length of the CDR3 is 15 residues. Trimming shortened V by 3 bases and J by 0 bases, and 8 bases separated the two germline ends. In nucleotides, the CDR3 is TGTGCCAGCAGTTATGGAGAGGCAACTAATGAAAAACTGTTTTTT. Its translation is CASSYGEATNEKLFF.

The rearrangement joins TRBV6-1 to TRBJ2-1; a possible D gene is TRBD2 (6 bases). V was trimmed by 4 bases and J by 4 bases, leaving 17 bases between them. Germline V gives CDR1 MNHNS, CDR2 SASEGT. The CDR3 runs 16 residues. The CDR3 loop is CASSVGLGAWYNEQFF. The CDR3 bases are TGTGCCAGCAGTGTGGGACTTGGGGCGTGGTACAATGAGCAGTTCTTC.

This chain connects TRBV3-1 (or the pseudogene TRBV3-2) to TRBJ1-2; 9 bases match TRBD1. The CDR3 contains 12 residues. The junction had 4 bases not matched to a gene; V was cut back by 6 bases and J by 8 bases. Germline V gives CDR1 LGHDT, CDR2 YNNKEL (reference sequence). Written as DNA, the CDR3 is TGTGCCAGCAGACAGGGGGCGAGCGGCTACACCTTC. This sequence encodes CASRQGASGYTF.

The rearrangement uses TRBV5-1 and TRBJ2-5; TRBD2 is a possible D gene (6 bases). Germline V lookup: CDR1 SGHRS, CDR2 YFSETQ. The V gene lost 8 bases and the J gene lost 0 bases, with 17 bases spanning the gap. This CDR3 contains 15 residues. The CDR3 sequence is CASRVPGLYQETQYF. The CDR3 DNA follows: TGCGCCAGTAGGGTTCCGGGACTGTACCAAGAGACCCAGTACTTC.

This clone occurred once. CDR3 bases: TGTGCTAGTGGTAGCGGGAGGGCCCTTGGGCAGTTCTTC. Protein sequence: CASGSGRALGQFF. The chain is built from TRBV12-5 and TRBJ2-1; 10 bases are shared with TRBD2. This CDR3 has 13 residues. The germline gives CDR1 LGHNT, CDR2 FRNRAP. Trimming at V came to 5 bases and at J to 12 bases, leaving 7 bases not matched to a gene.

The chain joins TRBV5-1 to TRBJ1-1, with D perhaps TRBD1 (5 bases). In germline, CDR1 is SGHRS, CDR2 YFSETQ. The CDR3 has 14 amino acids. V was shortened by 6 bases and J by 1 base, with 13 bases between the two germline ends. The CDR3 here is CASTIGHTNTEAFF. The CDR3 coding sequence is TGCGCCAGCACCATCGGACATACGAACACTGAAGCTTTCTTT.

The chain couples TRBV11-2 to TRBJ1-3, with 12 bases that match TRBD1. V lost 5 bases, J lost 1 base, and 12 bases stayed unmatched. This CDR3 contains 19 residues. The germline V gene encodes CDR1 SGHAT and CDR2 FQNNGV. CDR3 DNA sequence: TGTGCCAGCAGCACGCCCGGGACAGGGGGCCAAAGTTCTGGAAACACCATATATTTT. Amino acid sequence: CASSTPGTGGQSSGNTIYF.

The chain uses TRBV3-1 (or the pseudogene TRBV3-2) and TRBJ2-2, with TRBD1 matching 10 bases. Looked up from germline, CDR1 is LGHDT and CDR2 is YNNKEL (reference sequence). V was pared by 1 base and J by 6 bases, with 2 bases of the junction left unmatched. The CDR3 loop spans 15 amino acids. The CDR3 bases are TGTGCCAGCAGCCAAGTTGGACAGGGGGCCGGGGAGCTGTTTTTT. Translated: CASSQVGQGAGELFF.

This clone was seen just once. CDR3 loop: CASKQTGGSNQPQHF. CDR3 bases: TGTGCCAGCAAACAGACCGGGGGTAGCAATCAGCCCCAGCATTTT. The rearrangement joins TRBV6-5 to TRBJ1-5; D is possibly TRBD1 (5 bases). This CDR3 comprises 15 residues. The V end was cut by 7 bases, the J end by 0 bases, with 13 bases between. CDR1 is MNHEY, CDR2 SVGAGI, per germline.

The chain uses TRBV5-1 and TRBJ2-3; 7 nucleotides match TRBD2. This CDR3 has 16 amino acids. V dropped 1 base and J dropped 2; count of bases not matched to a gene: 7. Germline CDR1 SGHRS, CDR2 YFSETQ. DNA of the CDR3: TGCGCCAGCAGCTTGCGGGGACTAACAACCACAGATACGCAGTATTTT. As protein: CASSLRGLTTTDTQYF.

The rearrangement uses TRBV25-1 and TRBJ1-1; maybe TRBD1 (6 bases). The CDR3 loop spans 15 amino acids. V gave up 8 bases and J gave up 1 base, with 17 bases separating them. Germline loops: CDR1 MGHDK, CDR2 SYGVNS. CDR3 region: CASGRQGSKNTEAFF. The CDR3 nucleotides are TGTGCCAGCGGACGGCAGGGGAGTAAGAACACTGAAGCTTTCTTT.

This clone was counted only a few times. The V call is TRBV5-1, the J call TRBJ1-2, with D perhaps TRBD1 (6 bases). V was cut by 4 bases and J by 0 bases, with 10 bases left in between. The CDR3 has 14 amino acids. CDR1 is SGHRS, CDR2 YFSETQ, per germline. The CDR3 region has the DNA TGCGCCAGCAGCAACGGGACAACTAACTATGGCTACACCTTC. Translated: CASSNGTTNYGYTF.

V gene TRBV7-9 combines with J gene TRBJ1-5, with TRBD1 identical over 9 bases. J gave up 3 bases and V 5 bases, and 5 bases lay outside the gene matches. The CDR3 covers 15 residues. Germline values: CDR1 SEHNR, CDR2 FQNEAQ (reference sequence). The CDR3 here is CASSVTGGANQPQHF. Here the CDR3 DNA reads TGTGCCAGCAGCGTCACAGGGGGCGCCAATCAGCCCCAGCATTTT.

V is TRBV4-3 and J is TRBJ1-2; possible D gene TRBD1, 5 bases. V was shortened by 0 bases and J by 3 bases, with 14 bases between the two germline ends. From germline, CDR1 is LGHNA and CDR2 YSLEER. The CDR3 has 16 amino acids. In DNA, the CDR3 is TGCGCCAGCAGCCAAGATCTTGGAGGGGCAGACTATGGCTACACCTTC. Translating it yields CASSQDLGGADYGYTF.

In its sample, this clone was seen a few times. The chain joins TRBV5-5 to TRBJ2-7, with D maybe TRBD1 (5 bases). CDR1 is SGHKS and CDR2 is YYEKEE in the germline V gene (reference sequence). The CDR3 spans 14 residues. Trimming cost V 3 bases and J 4 bases, with 14 bases left between them. The CDR3: CASSSPVGVYEQYF. CDR3 sequence (DNA): TGTGCCAGCAGCTCTCCGGTAGGGGTATACGAGCAGTACTTC. The full variable domain, its missing parts supplied by reference TRBV5-5 and TRBJ2-7, is DAGVTQSPTHLIKTRGQQVTLRCSPISGHKSVSWYQQVLGQGPQFIFQYYEKEERGRGNFPDRFSARQFPNYSSELNVNALLLGDSALYLCASSSPVGVYEQYFGPGTRLTVT.

This clone has more than one count but fewer than ten. The CDR3 region has the DNA TGTGCCAGCTCGCTAGCGGGAGGGCCTGGCAATGAGCAGTTCTTC. As protein: CASSLAGGPGNEQFF. This chain connects TRBV18 to TRBJ2-1, with 12 bases fitting TRBD2. CDR1 is KGHSH and CDR2 is LQKENI in the germline V gene. Trimming removed 6 bases from V and 6 bases from J; junction bases left unmatched: 6. The CDR3 is made up of 15 amino acids.

V gene TRBV7-9 combines with J gene TRBJ2-1; 7 bases are a match to TRBD1. Germline CDR1 SEHNR, CDR2 FQNEAQ (reference sequence). The CDR3 sequence is 16 residues long. The trim removed 2 bases at V and 0 bases at J, leaving 4 bases unmatched. The CDR3 DNA reads TGTGCCAGCAGCTTATTCAGGGGGAGCTCCTACAATGAGCAGTTCTTC. Translated, it gives CASSLFRGSSYNEQFF. Looking up the rest from reference TRBV7-9 and TRBJ2-1 gives the full variable domain: DTGVSQNPRHKITKRGQNVTFRCDPISEHNRLYWYRQTLGQGPEFLTYFQNEAQLEKSRLLSDRFSAERPKGSFSTLEIQRTEQGDSAMYLCASSLFRGSSYNEQFFGPGTRLTVL.

This clone was seen more than once but under ten times. The chain has TRBV4-3 and TRBJ1-2, with D possibly TRBD1 on 6 matching bases. The CDR3 covers 14 residues. The V gene lost 1 base and the J gene lost 4 bases, with 10 bases spanning the gap. Germline-derived CDR1 and CDR2 are LGHNA and YSLEER. Written as DNA, the CDR3 is TGCGCCAGCAGCCAAGTCAGGGGAACCTATGGCTACACCTTC. Translating gives CASSQVRGTYGYTF.

CDR3 nucleotides: TGTGCCAGCAGTTTTACTAGCGGATACGAGCAGTACTTC. Translating gives CASSFTSGYEQYF. The V call is TRBV27, the J call TRBJ2-7; 8 nucleotides line up with TRBD2. The trim removed 3 bases at V and 4 bases at J, leaving 2 bases unmatched. The CDR3 runs to 13 residues. Germline lookup yields CDR1 MNHEY and CDR2 SMNVEV (reference sequence).

The CDR3 sequence: CASSFGQGESYGYTF. In nucleotides, the CDR3 is TGTGCCAGCAGCTTCGGACAGGGAGAGAGCTATGGCTACACCTTC. The chain links TRBV7-9 to TRBJ1-2, with 8 positions matching TRBD1. V gave up 3 bases and J gave up 4 bases; unmatched junction bases: 7. This CDR3 has 15 residues. Germline assignment: CDR1 SEHNR and CDR2 FQNEAQ (reference sequence).

V is TRBV18 and J is TRBJ2-6; 7 positions match TRBD2. This CDR3 spans 20 amino acids. Germline assignment: CDR1 KGHSH and CDR2 LQKENI. Trimming cost V 1 base and J 1 base; bases outside gene matches: 13. The CDR3 reads CASSPRSTVAGTSGANVLTF. CDR3 in DNA: TGTGCCAGCTCACCACGATCGACAGTAGCGGGTACATCTGGGGCCAACGTCCTGACTTTC.